The rows below give T cell receptor beta chains drawn from one sample of a study of a mutant IDH1 vaccine in newly diagnosed glioma. Sequencing was performed with immunoSEQ multiplex PCR; in TCRdb, only in-frame clones are kept and a portion is missing. The top ten clones hold around 2.5% of a sample with around 53,000 clones, 91% of them seen once. No antigen has been assigned to these receptors. The sample in question was PBMCs, obtained from a glioma patient whose treatment included an IDH1 peptide vaccine. The receptors derive from a man between 45 and 60 years old with glioma. Both conserved end residues are part of each CDR3. D genes are given only for firm matches. Size tells how often a clone was seen (once, few, many) or the class of an expanded clone, and some rows leave it out.

>NA|TRBD1|TRBV18|TRBJ2-7
TGTGCCAGCTCACCCCAAGCCGGGACAGGGAACCCCTACGAGCAGTACTTC
CASSPQAGTGNPYEQYF
>few|NA|TRBV4-3|TRBJ1-1
TGCGCCAGCAGCCAAGGGACCATGAACACTGAAGCTTTCTTT
CASSQGTMNTEAFF
>NA|NA|TRBV5-8|TRBJ2-2
TGTGCCAGCAGCTTGGAGGTGTGGGGGGATCGTAACGGGGAGCTGTTTTTT
CASSLEVWGDRNGELFF
>NA|NA|TRBV10-3|TRBJ1-1
TGTGCCATCAGTGAGTCGCGGAACACTGAAGCTTTCTTT
CAISESRNTEAFF
>NA|NA|TRBV6-1|TRBJ2-7
TGTGCCAGCAGTGAAGGGGGTTATAAGAAAGCCTACGAGCAGTACTTC
CASSEGGYKKAYEQYF
>NA|NA|TRBV6-4|TRBJ2-5
TGTGCCAGCAGTGACAGGCAGGGCGAGACCCAGTACTTC
CASSDRQGETQYF
>NA|TRBD1|TRBV2|TRBJ1-2
TGTGCCAGCAGTGTCAACAGGGGTGGCTACACCTTC
CASSVNRGGYTF
>NA|TRBD2|TRBV6-4|TRBJ2-3
TGTGCCAGCAGTGAGCGGGGGGGCACAGATACGCAGTATTTT
CASSERGGTDTQYF
>once|NA|TRBV7-2|TRBJ1-3
TGTGCCAGCAGCTCTGGCGCCGGGACGGTTGGAAACACCATATATTTT
CASSSGAGTVGNTIYF
>NA|TRBD2|TRBV9|TRBJ2-4
TGTGCCAGCAGCGATGGGACTAGCGGGAGAAACATTCAGTACTTC
CASSDGTSGRNIQYF
>NA|TRBD1|TRBV10-3|TRBJ2-2
TGTGCCACCCTTGGACAGGGGGGGACCGGGGAGCTGTTTTTT
CATLGQGGTGELFF